A single sample is the source of the 27 T cell receptor beta chains below, sequenced in a study of blood T cell dynamics during melanoma immunotherapy. Profiled with immunoSEQ multiplex PCR; TCRdb holds only in-frame clones, not every one. The sample has about 6,300 clones; 85% to 95% are singletons. Indicated time point: pre-treatment baseline. The sample here was cell-free DNA from blood, taken from a patient treated with checkpoint blockade. These receptors all stem from a human donor with melanoma.

The chain carries TRBV18 and TRBJ2-1; D is uncertain. The CDR3 length is 13 residues. V was pared by 3 bases and J by 10 bases, with 13 bases between. Germline CDR1 reads KGHSH; CDR2 reads LQKENI. This CDR3 reads CASSPASLGEQFF. Here the CDR3 DNA reads TGTGCCAGCTCACCCGCGTCCTTAGGGGAGCAGTTCTTC. The full variable domain, rest sourced from reference TRBV18 and TRBJ2-1, is NAGVMQNPRHLVRRRGQEARLRCSPMKGHSHVYWYRQLPEEGLKFMVYLQKENIIDESGMPKERFSAEFPKEGPSILRIQQVVRGDSAAYFCASSPASLGEQFFGPGTRLTVL.

This chain joins TRBV5-4 and TRBJ1-1; tentative D call: TRBD1 (5 bases). The CDR3 has 15 residues. Deletions cut 0 bases from V and 4 bases from J, with 13 bases between. Germline V gene sequence: CDR1 SGHNT, CDR2 YYREEE (reference sequence). The CDR3 region has the DNA TGTGCCAGCAGCTTGGAAGGGACCCGGTTCACTGAAGCTTTCTTT. Its protein is CASSLEGTRFTEAFF.

The chain links TRBV6-5 to TRBJ2-3, with D tentatively TRBD2 (6 bases). The CDR3 length is 14 residues. From germline, CDR1 is MNHEY and CDR2 SVGAGI. V shed 5 bases and J shed 6 bases, with 15 bases lying between them. CDR3 residues: CASSPVVGGDTQYF. The DNA of the CDR3 is TGTGCCAGCAGTCCCGTTGTAGGAGGGGATACGCAGTATTTT.

This clone was observed a few times. The V gene is TRBV2, the J gene TRBJ1-5; TRBD1 aligns across 7 bases. CDR1 is SNHLY and CDR2 is FYNNEI in the germline V gene. The V gene end was trimmed by 6 bases and the J gene end by 5 bases; junction bases not matched to a gene: 13. This CDR3 is 16 amino acids long. The chain's CDR3 is CASSGQVGFSDQPQHF. CDR3 nucleotide sequence: TGTGCCAGCAGCGGACAGGTTGGGTTCTCGGATCAGCCCCAGCATTTT.

The rearrangement uses TRBV7-6 and TRBJ2-1, with 7 bases that match TRBD2. Germline V gene lookup returns CDR1 SGHVS and CDR2 FNYEAQ. Trimming removed 4 bases from V and 0 bases from J; junction bases left unmatched: 6. CDR3 size: 16 residues. CDR3 DNA: TGTGCCAGCAGCTCATCTAGCGGTAGCTCCTACAATGAGCAGTTCTTC. As protein: CASSSSSGSSYNEQFF.

This chain joins TRBV6-1 and TRBJ1-2; no clear D. This CDR3 contains 13 residues. Trimming removed 2 bases at V and 2 bases at J, with 6 bases between. Germline CDR1 is MNHNS and CDR2 is SASEGT. CDR3 protein: CASSENTNYGYTF. CDR3 sequence (DNA): TGTGCCAGCAGTGAAAACACCAACTATGGCTACACCTTC.

This chain links TRBV18 with TRBJ2-2; 7 bases fit TRBD1. The CDR3 has 16 amino acids. The V and J ends lost 2 bases and 0 bases, in that order; junction bases with no gene match: 3. Germline CDR1 reads KGHSH; CDR2 reads LQKENI. In DNA, the CDR3 is TGTGCCAGCTCACCAGTCGGGACAGCGAACACCGGGGAGCTGTTTTTT. Translating it yields CASSPVGTANTGELFF.

The CDR3 region has the DNA TGTGCCAGCAGTGAGAACCACTCTGGAAACACCATATATTTT. Its translation is CASSENHSGNTIYF. The rearrangement links TRBV6-1 to TRBJ1-3; D is undetermined. The germline V gene has CDR1 MNHNS and CDR2 SASEGT. Trimming took 3 bases from V and 0 from J, leaving 6 bases between them. CDR3 size: 14 residues.

The chain recombines TRBV6-5 with TRBJ1-4; D is perhaps TRBD1 (6 bases). The CDR3 sequence is 13 residues long. Germline-derived CDR1 and CDR2 are MNHEY and SVGAGI. V gave up 6 bases and J gave up 8 bases, with 13 bases separating them. DNA for the CDR3: TGTGCCAGCAGCTCACAAGGGGGGGAAAAACTGTTTTTT. Translated, it gives CASSSQGGEKLFF.

The chain is built from TRBV6-5 and TRBJ1-2; 7 nucleotides line up with TRBD1. The CDR3 covers 16 residues. The V gene's germline CDR1 is MNHEY and CDR2 SVGAGI. Losses at the gene ends were 2 bases for V and 8 bases for J; bases not matched to a gene: 14. Here the CDR3 reads CASSYRPIRQGEGYTF. The CDR3 DNA sequence: TGTGCCAGCAGTTACCGCCCCATAAGACAGGGCGAGGGCTACACCTTC.

The chain links TRBV2 to TRBJ2-7; no clear D. Germline V CDR1 and CDR2: SNHLY, FYNNEI. V was shortened by 6 bases and J by 2 bases, with 8 bases between the two germline ends. The CDR3 totals 12 residues. CDR3 amino acids: CASRGGTYEQYF. Written as DNA, the CDR3 is TGTGCCAGCAGGGGCGGTACCTACGAGCAGTACTTC.

The rearrangement links TRBV14 to TRBJ2-5; no firm D call. This CDR3 region has 13 residues. V lost 7 bases, J lost 2 bases, and 11 bases lay in between. Looked up from germline, CDR1 is SGHDN and CDR2 is FVKESK. CDR3 nucleotide sequence: TGTGCCAGCAATTTAAGGGCTCAAGAGACCCAGTACTTC. Encoded protein: CASNLRAQETQYF.

V and J are TRBV19 and TRBJ2-3, with a possible D match to TRBD2 (5 bases). Germline values: CDR1 LNHDA, CDR2 SQIVND (reference sequence). The CDR3 contains 13 residues. V was trimmed by 5 bases and J by 7 bases, leaving 13 bases between them. The DNA of the CDR3 is TGTGCCAGTAGTTGGACCCCGGGGAATACGCAGTATTTT. It encodes CASSWTPGNTQYF. Filled out from reference TRBV19 and TRBJ2-3, the complete variable domain reads DGGITQSPKYLFRKEGQNVTLSCEQNLNHDAMYWYRQDPGQGLRLIYYSQIVNDFQKGDIAEGYSVSREKKESFPLTVTSAQKNPTAFYLCASSWTPGNTQYFGPGTRLTVL.

The chain is built from TRBV30 and TRBJ1-5; tentative D call: TRBD1 (6 bases). V was clipped by 0 bases and J by 5 bases, with 8 bases between them. The CDR3 has 13 amino acids. The germline gives CDR1 GTSNPN, CDR2 SVGIG (reference sequence). CDR3 sequence: CAWSVHRDQPQHF. The CDR3 nucleotides are TGTGCCTGGAGTGTACACAGGGATCAGCCCCAGCATTTT.

The rearrangement uses TRBV6-4 and TRBJ1-1, with 9 nucleotides matching TRBD1. The V gene's germline CDR1 is MRHNA and CDR2 SNTAGT. This CDR3 has 14 amino acids. After removal of 3 bases from V and 5 bases from J, the junction contained 4 bases not matched to a gene. CDR3 protein: CASSDGDRATEAFF. The CDR3 nucleotides are TGTGCCAGCAGTGATGGGGACAGGGCTACTGAAGCTTTCTTT.

In DNA, the CDR3 is TGTGCCAGCAGCTTGGTAGTTCGGCCAGATACGCAGTATTTT. It codes for CASSLVVRPDTQYF. The chain recombines TRBV5-5 with TRBJ2-3; no clear D gene. Trimming shortened V by 0 bases and J by 4 bases, and 9 bases separated the two germline ends. Per the germline V gene, CDR1 is SGHKS and CDR2 is YYEKEE (reference sequence). The CDR3 is 14 amino acids.

Only one count was recorded for this clone. J is TRBJ1-1 and V is TRBV5-1, with 10 nucleotides matching TRBD1. The ends lost 5 bases at V and 13 bases at J; junction bases unmatched: 23. Germline V CDR1 and CDR2: SGHRS, YFSETQ. The CDR3 is 17 amino acids. The CDR3 sequence: CASSPGTGDRAIQGGFF. The CDR3 region has the DNA TGCGCCAGCAGTCCCGGGACAGGGGACCGCGCAATCCAGGGGGGTTTCTTT.

The V gene is TRBV7-3, the J gene TRBJ2-2; D may be TRBD2 (5 bases). V lost 6 bases and J lost 5, with 13 bases in between. The CDR3 is 14 residues long. Germline CDR1 is SGHTA and CDR2 is FQGTGA. The CDR3 nucleotides are TGTGCCAGCAGATATGTAGGCGGGACCGGGGAGCTGTTTTTT. Its protein product is CASRYVGGTGELFF. Variable domain in full (rest from reference TRBV7-3 and TRBJ2-2): GAGVSQTPSNKVTEKGKYVELRCDPISGHTALYWYRQSLGQGPEFLIYFQGTGAADDSGLPNDRFFAVRPEGSVSTLKIQRTERGDSAVYLCASRYVGGTGELFFGEGSRLTVL.

CDR3 DNA: TGTGCCTGGAGTGGGACAGGGGGCTGGGAGCAGTACTTC. As protein: CAWSGTGGWEQYF. The chain uses TRBV30 and TRBJ2-5; TRBD1 matches 11 bases. CDR1 and CDR2 (germline): GTSNPN, SVGIG (reference sequence). This CDR3 has 13 amino acids. J gave up 11 bases and V 1 base, and 6 bases lay outside the gene matches.

V usage is TRBV4-3 and J usage is TRBJ2-5; 8 positions agree with TRBD2. The CDR3 runs to 17 residues. Per germline, CDR1 LGHNA and CDR2 YSLEER. The V segment lost 4 bases and the J segment 0 bases; nucleotides outside the gene matches: 10. The CDR3 DNA reads as TGCGCCAGCAGCCCGAATTACCCGGGGGGGGACCAAGAGACCCAGTACTTC. It encodes CASSPNYPGGDQETQYF.

J is TRBJ2-1 and V is TRBV29-1; D is possibly TRBD2 (6 bases). This CDR3 region has 10 residues. Germline CDR1 and CDR2: SQVTM and ANQGSEA. The germline V and J ends were trimmed by 4 bases and 9 bases, with 7 bases remaining between them. CDR3 amino acids: CSVGTTEQFF. The CDR3 region has the DNA TGCAGCGTTGGGACTACTGAGCAGTTCTTC.

This chain connects TRBV6-5 to TRBJ2-7; no reliable D call. The V end was cut by 7 bases, the J end by 0 bases, with 10 bases between. CDR1 MNHEY and CDR2 SVGAGI come from the germline V gene. CDR3 length: 13 amino acids. The CDR3 DNA is TGTGCCAGCACTCCGGATCACTCCTACGAGCAGTACTTC. Translated: CASTPDHSYEQYF.

This clone was picked up a small number of times. The gene calls are TRBV7-8 and TRBJ2-5; no clear D. V lost 2 bases and J lost 1, with 5 bases in between. The CDR3 covers 13 residues. Per germline, CDR1 SGHVS and CDR2 FQNEAQ. CDR3 DNA sequence: TGTGCCAGCAGCTTATGGGGCCAAGAGACCCAGTACTTC. As protein: CASSLWGQETQYF.

The DNA for the CDR3 is TGCGCCAGCAGCTTCACCAGCCTCTCTGGGGCCAACGTCCTGACTTTC. Amino acids: CASSFTSLSGANVLTF. The chain has TRBV5-1 and TRBJ2-6, with D unresolved. Trimming shortened V by 2 bases and J by 0 bases, and 9 bases separated the two germline ends. Germline CDR1 is SGHRS and CDR2 is YFSETQ. The CDR3 is 16 amino acids.

The gene calls are TRBV28 and TRBJ1-4; TRBD1 aligns across 11 bases. Looked up from germline, CDR1 is MDHEN and CDR2 is SYDVKM. The CDR3 spans 17 residues. V lost 6 bases, J lost 5 bases, and 11 bases stayed unmatched. In nucleotides, the CDR3 is TGTGCCAGCAGACCTCTAGACCGGACAGGGGGCAATGAAAAACTGTTTTTT. Its translation: CASRPLDRTGGNEKLFF.

The chain uses TRBV21-1 and TRBJ2-7; the table calls TRBD2, which could not be checked here. TRBV21-1 has pseudogene status. This CDR3 contains 19 residues. In DNA form, the CDR3 reads TGTGCCAGCAGCAAAGCTCTAGCGGGGGGATGTCCCGGGGACTACGAGCAGTACTTC. Its translation: CASSKALAGGCPGDYEQYF.

There are a few counts of this clone. The chain uses TRBV5-4 and TRBJ2-7; D possibly corresponds to TRBD2 (6 bases). There are 15 residues in the CDR3. CDR1 SGHNT and CDR2 YYREEE come from the germline V gene (reference sequence). V lost 3 bases and J lost 7, with 20 bases in between. CDR3 sequence (DNA): TGTGCCAGCAGCTACTTCCCTGGCGGGGTTAGTGAGCAGTACTTC. Translating it yields CASSYFPGGVSEQYF.